Following are 16 T cell receptor beta chains from one sample sequenced in a study of OX40 agonist ivuxolimab in advanced cancers. Some clones are missing from TCRdb's copy, which holds only in-frame ones; the method was immunoSEQ multiplex PCR. The sample has about 46,000 clones, around 87% seen once. The sequencing used CD4+ or CD8+ T cells sorted from blood, collected in a trial of the OX40 agonist ivuxolimab. These receptors originate from an adult with an advanced solid tumor such as melanoma, head and neck, liver or kidney cancer.

This rearrangement joins TRBV7-9 to TRBJ2-2, with D maybe TRBD1 (6 bases). V was pared by 8 bases and J by 5 bases, with 12 bases between. Germline V gene sequence: CDR1 SEHNR, CDR2 FQNEAQ (reference sequence). CDR3 length: 13 residues. The CDR3 sequence is CASPPQGTGELFF. CDR3 nucleotide sequence: TGTGCCAGCCCCCCCCAGGGGACCGGGGAGCTGTTTTTT.

J is TRBJ1-6 and V is TRBV27; 8 positions agree with TRBD1. V lost 5 bases to trimming and J lost 7 bases; unmatched junction nucleotides: 7. Germline values: CDR1 MNHEY, CDR2 SMNVEV (reference sequence). The CDR3 extends over 15 amino acids. The CDR3 coding sequence is TGTGCCAGCAGTCCTGTTCGGACAGGGAATTCACCCCTCCACTTT. It encodes CASSPVRTGNSPLHF.

The rearrangement links TRBV5-8 to TRBJ2-2, with TRBD1 identical over 7 bases. Per the germline V gene, CDR1 is SGHTS and CDR2 is YDEGEE. With 7 bases clipped from V and 4 bases from J, the junction kept 4 bases outside the gene matches. This CDR3 region has 13 residues. Written as DNA, the CDR3 is TGTGCCAGCCAGGACAGGTCCACCGGGGAGCTGTTTTTT. Translation gives CASQDRSTGELFF.

This clone has just one count. The chain's CDR3 is CASSSTGTANEKLFF. The CDR3 DNA reads as TGTGCCAGCAGCTCCACAGGGACGGCTAATGAAAAACTGTTTTTT. This rearrangement joins TRBV9 to TRBJ1-4; maybe TRBD1 (6 bases). CDR1 is SGDLS, CDR2 YYNGEE, per germline. CDR3 length equals 15 residues. Trimming cost V 4 bases and J 3 bases, with 13 bases left between them.

The chain uses TRBV4-3 and TRBJ2-1, with 7 bases matching TRBD2. V was pared by 1 base and J by 4 bases, with 13 bases of the junction left unmatched. Germline V CDR1 and CDR2: LGHNA, YSLEER. The CDR3 length is 18 residues. DNA of the CDR3: TGCGCCAGCAGCCAAGGGTTGCGGGGGAATAGTATTTACAATGAGCAGTTCTTC. It translates to CASSQGLRGNSIYNEQFF.

The rearrangement links TRBV7-9 to TRBJ2-7, with 8 bases fitting TRBD1. Germline V CDR1 and CDR2: SEHNR, FQNEAQ (reference sequence). V lost 1 base, J lost 4 bases, and 3 bases stayed unmatched. This CDR3 is built from 14 residues. The CDR3 sequence is CASSLEGQEYEQYF. The CDR3 DNA reads as TGTGCCAGCAGCTTAGAGGGACAGGAGTACGAGCAGTACTTC.

The rearrangement uses TRBV4-3 and TRBJ2-1, with a tentative D call TRBD1 (6 bases). The V gene's germline CDR1 is LGHNA and CDR2 YSLEER. The CDR3 extends over 16 amino acids. V was trimmed by 4 bases and J by 8 bases, leaving 21 bases between them. In DNA, the CDR3 is TGCGCCAGCAGCCGAATGAACAGGGCCCCCGGCGATGAGCAGTTCTTC. As protein: CASSRMNRAPGDEQFF.

This chain uses TRBV27 with TRBJ1-5; a possible D gene is TRBD1 (5 bases). Germline CDR1 reads MNHEY; CDR2 reads SMNVEV (reference sequence). CDR3 length equals 17 residues. V lost 0 bases and J lost 2, with 14 bases in between. As DNA, the CDR3 is TGTGCCAGCAGTTTATCCAGGGAGGGCCCGGGCAATCAGCCCCAGCATTTT. This sequence encodes CASSLSREGPGNQPQHF.

The rearrangement joins TRBV11-2 to TRBJ2-7; no firm D call. The V gene's germline CDR1 is SGHAT and CDR2 FQNNGV. This CDR3 comprises 15 residues. V was clipped by 7 bases and J by 5 bases, with 21 bases between them. The CDR3 loop is CASTLSRVSSHEQYF. CDR3 coding DNA: TGTGCCAGCACCCTGTCCCGGGTCTCGTCCCACGAGCAGTACTTC.

The chain carries TRBV19 and TRBJ1-5, with D maybe TRBD1 (6 bases). The CDR3 runs 14 residues. Germline CDR1 LNHDA, CDR2 SQIVND (reference sequence). V was pared by 3 bases and J by 4 bases, with 10 bases between. CDR3 residues: CASSIDRPNQPQHF. The CDR3 DNA follows: TGTGCCAGTAGTATCGACAGGCCTAATCAGCCCCAGCATTTT.

The genes are TRBV4-3 and TRBJ1-1; D is unresolved. V was shortened by 0 bases and J by 0 bases, with 5 bases between the two germline ends. The CDR3 has 14 amino acids. The germline V gene has CDR1 LGHNA and CDR2 YSLEER. This CDR3 is CASSQEGMNTEAFF. The CDR3 nucleotides are TGCGCCAGCAGCCAAGAGGGGATGAACACTGAAGCTTTCTTT.

The J gene is TRBJ1-2, the V gene TRBV10-3; 7 bases are a match to TRBD1. The germline gives CDR1 ENHRY, CDR2 SYGVKD. The CDR3 contains 19 residues. V trimming: 3 bases; J trimming: 5 bases; junction bases outside the gene matches: 21. In DNA form, the CDR3 reads TGTGCCATCAGTGACCCCGAGGGGACAGCCGAATTATTACTATATGGCTACACCTTC. Translation: CAISDPEGTAELLLYGYTF.

The chain recombines TRBV27 with TRBJ1-2; D might be TRBD1 (6 bases). This CDR3 has 16 amino acids. The V gene's germline CDR1 is MNHEY and CDR2 SMNVEV (reference sequence). V was trimmed by 4 bases and J by 0 bases, leaving 15 bases between them. The CDR3 here is CASSSSRQATNYGYTF. CDR3 DNA sequence: TGTGCCAGCAGTTCCAGCCGACAGGCGACTAACTATGGCTACACCTTC.

This chain connects TRBV7-9 to TRBJ2-7, with D maybe TRBD1 (7 bases). Germline V gene sequence: CDR1 SEHNR, CDR2 FQNEAQ (reference sequence). The CDR3 covers 15 residues. V was trimmed by 3 bases and J by 0 bases, leaving 12 bases between them. The CDR3 loop is CASSFTGEASYEQYF. CDR3 bases: TGTGCCAGCAGCTTTACAGGGGAGGCCTCCTACGAGCAGTACTTC.

The V and J genes are TRBV4-2 and TRBJ2-7; 7 nucleotides align to TRBD2. The V gene end was trimmed by 0 bases and the J gene end by 5 bases; junction bases not matched to a gene: 13. This CDR3 contains 17 residues. Germline CDR1 is LGHNA and CDR2 is YNFKEQ. This CDR3 is CASSQEVRGGPFNEQYF. The CDR3 DNA follows: TGTGCCAGCAGCCAAGAGGTGCGGGGAGGGCCGTTCAACGAGCAGTACTTC.

J is TRBJ2-3 and V is TRBV19; TRBD2 matches 8 bases. Germline CDR1 reads LNHDA; CDR2 reads SQIVND (reference sequence). V lost 6 bases, J lost 5 bases, and 13 bases stayed unmatched. The CDR3 sequence is 16 residues long. DNA of the CDR3: TGTGCCAGTAGCCCTGCACTAGCGGCCCTCCTAGATACGCAGTATTTT. It translates to CASSPALAALLDTQYF.